The 28 T cell receptor beta chains below all came from one sample that was sequenced in a study of shared T cell receptors in the human thymus. Profiling relied on immunoSEQ multiplex PCR, and the TCRdb table lists in-frame clones only, not all of them. This table has approximately 400,000 clones, approximately 95% appearing once. The sequenced material came from thymocytes. Receptors were obtained from a human donor.

V gene TRBV10-3 combines with J gene TRBJ2-6, with D hard to call. This CDR3 is 12 amino acids long. Germline V CDR1 and CDR2: ENHRY, SYGVKD. CDR3 coding DNA: TGTGGGATCTCTGATGGGGCCAACGTCCTGACTTTC. Translation: CGISDGANVLTF.

The rearrangement links TRBV5-6 to TRBJ2-2; possibly TRBD1 for D (6 bases). The V and J ends lost 3 bases and 4 bases respectively, with 13 bases between them. Germline V gene sequence: CDR1 SGHDT, CDR2 YYEEEE. The CDR3 loop spans 15 amino acids. CDR3 protein: CASSWTEVSTGELFF. CDR3 DNA sequence: TGTGCCAGCAGCTGGACAGAGGTCAGCACCGGGGAGCTGTTTTTT.

This chain connects TRBV28 to TRBJ1-2; D unresolved. Trimming stripped 7 bases from V and 3 bases from J, with 21 bases between. The CDR3 has 16 amino acids. The germline gives CDR1 MDHEN, CDR2 SYDVKM. CDR3 region: CASTLLDRDVYYGYTF. The CDR3 DNA reads as TGTGCCAGCACCCTATTAGACCGCGATGTGTACTATGGCTACACCTTC.

The chain carries TRBV5-1 and TRBJ1-4, with D possibly matching TRBD1 (5 bases). Trimming left V 1 base short and J 7 bases short, with 11 bases between. The CDR3 contains 14 residues. The germline V gene encodes CDR1 SGHRS and CDR2 YFSETQ. The DNA of the CDR3 is TGCGCCAGCAGCTTGTCGGCAGGGATTGAAAAACTGTTTTTT. Translating it yields CASSLSAGIEKLFF.

The chain uses TRBV4-3 and TRBJ2-2; 9 positions agree with TRBD2. This CDR3 has 19 amino acids. Germline V gene data show CDR1 as LGHNA and CDR2 as YSLEER. Trimming at V came to 4 bases and at J to 2 bases, leaving 14 bases not matched to a gene. CDR3 coding DNA: TGCGCCAGCAGCCGCCACGGGAAGAGCCTAGCGGGAAACACCGGGGAGCTGTTTTTT. Translated, it gives CASSRHGKSLAGNTGELFF.

J is TRBJ2-3 and V is TRBV28, with a possible D match to TRBD2 (6 bases). Trimming shortened V by 3 bases and J by 0 bases, and 19 bases separated the two germline ends. Germline values: CDR1 MDHEN, CDR2 SYDVKM. CDR3 size: 18 residues. The DNA for the CDR3 is TGTGCCAGCAGTTTGTTTTTTGACGGGAGAGTTAGCACAGATACGCAGTATTTT. Translating it yields CASSLFFDGRVSTDTQYF.

The genes are TRBV2 and TRBJ2-7, with D possibly matching TRBD2 (6 bases). The CDR3 has 17 amino acids. Per the germline V gene, CDR1 is SNHLY and CDR2 is FYNNEI. The V end lost 7 bases, the J end lost 5 bases, and 27 bases lay between the germline ends. The CDR3 here is CASKGRLSHWAGDEQYF. CDR3 bases: TGTGCCAGCAAGGGGAGGCTCAGCCACTGGGCTGGCGACGAGCAGTACTTC. Together with reference TRBV2 and TRBJ2-7, the CDR3 gives the full variable domain: EPEVTQTPSHQVTQMGQEVILRCVPISNHLYFYWYRQILGQKVEFLVSFYNNEISEKSEIFDDQFSVERPDGSNFTLKIRSTKLEDSAMYFCASKGRLSHWAGDEQYFGPGTRLTVT.

J is TRBJ1-5 and V is TRBV6-5; no clear D. There are 15 residues in the CDR3. Germline assignment: CDR1 MNHEY and CDR2 SVGAGI. V was pared by 6 bases and J by 0 bases, with 12 bases between. The CDR3: CASSAVAYSNQPQHF. The CDR3, as DNA: TGTGCCAGCAGCGCGGTTGCCTATAGCAATCAGCCCCAGCATTTT.

The chain employs TRBV7-2 and TRBJ1-5, with TRBD1 matching 9 bases. The CDR3 spans 15 residues. The germline CDR1 and CDR2 sequences are SGHTA and FQGNSA. After removal of 3 bases from V and 7 bases from J, the junction contained 7 bases not matched to a gene. CDR3 DNA sequence: TGTGCCAGCAGCTTTGGGGACAGGGTTGGACAGCCCCAGCATTTT. It translates to CASSFGDRVGQPQHF.

This clone was counted only a few times. J is TRBJ1-1 and V is TRBV7-9; D gene ambiguous. Germline V CDR1 and CDR2: SEHNR, FQNEAQ (reference sequence). The CDR3 extends over 12 amino acids. V lost 0 bases and J lost 5, with 4 bases in between. The CDR3 nucleotides are TGTGCCAGCAGCTTAGCTACTACTGAAGCTTTCTTT. It is translated as CASSLATTEAFF. The variable domain in full, completed from reference TRBV7-9 and TRBJ1-1, reads DTGVSQNPRHKITKRGQNVTFRCDPISEHNRLYWYRQTLGQGPEFLTYFQNEAQLEKSRLLSDRFSAERPKGSFSTLEIQRTEQGDSAMYLCASSLATTEAFFGQGTRLTVV.

CDR3 region: CASSRGLADRAGELFF. CDR3 DNA: TGTGCCAGTAGTCGGGGCCTAGCCGATAGGGCCGGGGAGCTGTTTTTT. J is TRBJ2-2 and V is TRBV19, with D perhaps TRBD1 or TRBD2 (5 bases each). The V end lost 5 bases, the J end lost 6 bases, and 19 bases lay between the germline ends. The CDR3 has 16 amino acids. Germline V CDR1 and CDR2: LNHDA, SQIVND (reference sequence).

This clone was seen once. The chain combines TRBV28 with TRBJ1-5; 11 nucleotides line up with TRBD1. V dropped 5 bases and J dropped 5; count of bases not matched to a gene: 11. The CDR3 extends over 17 amino acids. The germline V gene has CDR1 MDHEN and CDR2 SYDVKM. The CDR3 here is CASSNTLPGQGDQPQHF. CDR3 nucleotide sequence: TGTGCCAGCAGTAATACTCTACCGGGACAGGGGGATCAGCCCCAGCATTTT.

The chain has TRBV18 and TRBJ1-2; D is possibly TRBD1 (5 bases). V lost 0 bases and J lost 6, with 5 bases in between. This CDR3 spans 12 amino acids. CDR1 KGHSH and CDR2 LQKENI come from the germline V gene. CDR3 in amino acids: CASSPPGDGYTF. Written as DNA, the CDR3 is TGTGCCAGCTCACCACCAGGGGATGGCTACACCTTC.

The V and J genes are TRBV18 and TRBJ1-2; D is unclear. Per germline, CDR1 KGHSH and CDR2 LQKENI. Trimming took off 1 base at V and 3 bases at J, with 6 bases between the two ends. The CDR3 runs 13 residues. The CDR3 is CASSPQQDYGYTF. The CDR3 DNA reads TGTGCCAGCTCACCACAGCAGGACTATGGCTACACCTTC. The full variable domain, in which reference TRBV18 and TRBJ1-2 provide the parts outside the CDR3, is NAGVMQNPRHLVRRRGQEARLRCSPMKGHSHVYWYRQLPEEGLKFMVYLQKENIIDESGMPKERFSAEFPKEGPSILRIQQVVRGDSAAYFCASSPQQDYGYTFGSGTRLTVV.

This clone is a singleton in its sample. DNA of the CDR3: TGTGCCAGCAGCTTAGGAGGCCCTCGCCCAGCAGATACGCAGTATTTT. Translating gives CASSLGGPRPADTQYF. The chain has TRBV11-3 and TRBJ2-3; no definite D call. CDR1 is SGHNT, CDR2 YENEEA, per germline. CDR3 size: 16 residues. The V end was cut by 1 base, the J end by 4 bases, with 15 bases between.

The chain couples TRBV5-1 to TRBJ1-1; the D is unclear. This CDR3 is built from 16 residues. Germline loops: CDR1 SGHRS, CDR2 YFSETQ. Trimming shortened V by 0 bases and J by 1 base, and 13 bases separated the two germline ends. The CDR3 sequence: CASSLVSGLPNTEAFF. Here the CDR3 DNA reads TGCGCCAGCAGCTTGGTTTCCGGGCTTCCGAACACTGAAGCTTTCTTT.

V and J are TRBV25-1 and TRBJ2-1; 8 bases align to TRBD2. Germline CDR1 reads MGHDK; CDR2 reads SYGVNS. The CDR3 length is 16 residues. Trimming cost V 7 bases and J 8 bases; bases outside gene matches: 16. The CDR3 DNA is TGTGCCAGCACCGACGGTGAGGGACTAGGGTTCGATGAGCAGTTCTTC. Translation gives CASTDGEGLGFDEQFF.

J is TRBJ2-3 and V is TRBV5-4; tentative D call: TRBD2 (6 bases). The germline V gene has CDR1 SGHNT and CDR2 YYREEE (reference sequence). V was trimmed by 4 bases and J by 5 bases, leaving 26 bases between them. The CDR3 extends over 18 amino acids. In nucleotides, the CDR3 is TGTGCCAGCAGCATCCGCCGGGAGCCTCCAGACCCGGGAGATACGCAGTATTTT. Translated, it gives CASSIRREPPDPGDTQYF.

The genes are TRBV19 and TRBJ2-7, with TRBD2 matching 10 bases. Germline V gene data show CDR1 as LNHDA and CDR2 as SQIVND (reference sequence). The CDR3 consists of 14 residues. With 5 bases clipped from V and 2 bases from J, the junction kept 3 bases outside the gene matches. The CDR3 reads CASSPLAGAYEQYF. CDR3 nucleotide sequence: TGTGCCAGTAGTCCCCTAGCGGGGGCCTACGAGCAGTACTTC.

This clone has only a few counts. The V gene is TRBV10-3, the J gene TRBJ2-1; maybe TRBD1 (6 bases). The germline V and J ends were trimmed by 0 bases and 5 bases, with 14 bases remaining between them. The germline gives CDR1 ENHRY, CDR2 SYGVKD. The CDR3 is 16 residues long. For the CDR3, the DNA is TGTGCCATCAGTGAGTCGAACAGGGACGCCCACAATGAGCAGTTCTTC. It translates to CAISESNRDAHNEQFF.

To note about this clone: One junction end does not reproduce the germline sequence, and a read error may be involved. The chain joins TRBV7-7 to TRBJ2-2; tentatively, D is TRBD1 (6 bases). CDR1 and CDR2 (germline): SSHAT, FNYEAQ (reference sequence). The CDR3 extends over 16 amino acids. The CDR3 loop is CASSSTGLRVTGELFF. In nucleotides, the CDR3 is TGTGCTAGCAGCTCCACAGGGCTTAGGGTCACCGGGGAGCTGTTTTTT.

This clone has only one observation. The CDR3 DNA follows: TGCGCCAGCAGCCAAGATCTAGCGGATCTGTCGGGCACAGATACGCAGTATTTT. Its protein product is CASSQDLADLSGTDTQYF. The J gene is TRBJ2-3, the V gene TRBV4-3; the match to TRBD2 covers 7 bases. V trimming: 0 bases; J trimming: 1 base; junction bases outside the gene matches: 10. Germline V CDR1 and CDR2: LGHNA, YSLEER. The CDR3 is 18 residues long.

The J gene is TRBJ1-1, the V gene TRBV28; possibly TRBD1 for D (5 bases). CDR3 length equals 16 residues. The V end was cut by 0 bases, the J end by 1 base, with 12 bases between. CDR1 and CDR2 from the germline V gene are MDHEN and SYDVKM. CDR3 sequence: CASSLWTARGNTEAFF. For the CDR3, the DNA is TGTGCCAGCAGTTTATGGACAGCTCGGGGGAACACTGAAGCTTTCTTT.

The chain recombines TRBV4-2 with TRBJ1-4, with 8 nucleotides matching TRBD1. Trimming took 1 base from V and 8 from J; bases not matched to a gene: 12. This CDR3 contains 17 residues. Germline CDR1 LGHNA, CDR2 YNFKEQ. DNA for the CDR3: TGTGCCAGCAGCCAAGTAACGTCAGGCAGGGGGCGCGAAAAACTGTTTTTT. Its protein product is CASSQVTSGRGREKLFF.

The chain uses TRBV19 and TRBJ2-1, with a weak D call TRBD1 (5 bases). Deletions cut 7 bases from V and 1 base from J, with 11 bases between. The CDR3 has 14 amino acids. Per the germline V gene, CDR1 is LNHDA and CDR2 is SQIVND (reference sequence). CDR3: CASTMGRSYNEQFF. CDR3 nucleotides: TGTGCCAGTACCATGGGGCGGTCCTACAATGAGCAGTTCTTC.

The chain uses TRBV25-1 and TRBJ1-1; 7 bases match TRBD1. Germline values: CDR1 MGHDK, CDR2 SYGVNS. V was pared by 4 bases and J by 0 bases, with 5 bases of the junction left unmatched. CDR3 length equals 15 residues. The CDR3 DNA follows: TGTGCCAGCAGTGTGCAGGGGGTACTGAACACTGAAGCTTTCTTT. Translated, it gives CASSVQGVLNTEAFF.

This chain joins TRBV27 and TRBJ2-7, with 8 bases that match TRBD2. This CDR3 is built from 15 residues. V shed 0 bases and J 6 bases; nucleotides not matched to a gene: 7. Germline loops: CDR1 MNHEY, CDR2 SMNVEV (reference sequence). This CDR3 is CASSLSPGTRGEQYF. Here the CDR3 DNA reads TGTGCCAGCAGTTTATCACCCGGGACTAGGGGCGAGCAGTACTTC.

This chain uses TRBV27 with TRBJ2-1, with TRBD1 matching 8 bases. After removal of 7 bases from V and 9 bases from J, the junction contained 2 bases not matched to a gene. The V gene's germline CDR1 is MNHEY and CDR2 SMNVEV (reference sequence). There are 11 residues in the CDR3. In DNA, the CDR3 is TGTGCCAGCAAGACAGGGGTTGAGCAGTTCTTC. Amino acids: CASKTGVEQFF.